This T cell receptor (beta chain) was captured by sequencing in a study of T cells after yellow fever vaccination. This clonotype was seen repeatedly, ten times or more. The CDR3 spans 16 residues. Germline assignment: CDR1 SGHTA and CDR2 FQGNSA. The V segment lost 1 base and the J segment 0 bases; nucleotides outside the gene matches: 2. Study conclusions and caveats: Abundant bulk-derived clonotypes could contaminate FACS-sorted repertoires. Post-booster reappearance was seen for most primary-vaccination clones (96% CD4, roughly 88% CD8).

Template-switching 5'RACE yielded the TCR cDNA; a universal primer site and UMIs were added in the process. Each CDR3 protein gets one entry after TCRdb re-called the 5' RACE reads with MiXCR. Among under 55,000 distinct CDR3 sequences listed, roughly 7% were seen once. This TCR derives from a man in his thirties or forties who received the YFV17D yellow fever vaccine. The chain carries TRBV7-2 and TRBJ2-1, with TRBD2 identical over 8 bases. This specimen was CD8+ T cells not binding an NS4B(214-222) dextramer, sorted from PBMCs, taken 45 days after the yellow fever booster vaccination. CDR3 region: CASSLGSGSSYNEQFF. In DNA, the CDR3 is TGTGCCAGCAGCTTAGGGAGCGGGAGCTCCTACAATGAGCAGTTCTTC.